This record covers a single TCR beta chain. The junction shows a germline mismatch at one end, possibly a read error. The entry originates in a study of blood T cell repertoires in COVID-19. Under the authors' procedure: Nucleated cell counts were estimated from reference gene primer amplification. Clones were read by immunoSEQ multiplex PCR, and TCRdb kept only the in-frame ones, dropping some. D and trimming come from the DNA, and the V and J calls and clone size come from that table. The sample contains about 200,000 clones, about 94% of which appear only once. The sequencing input was peripheral blood. The receptor's source is a man in his 60s with COVID-19, enrolled during active disease.

The CDR3 DNA reads as TGCGCCAGCAGCCAAGATCCACTAGCGGGAGGGCTCCTCTTC. Amino acid sequence: CASSQDPLAGGLLF. J is TRBJ2-1 and V is TRBV4-3; 13 bases fit TRBD2. This CDR3 region has 14 residues. Per the germline V gene, CDR1 is LGHNA and CDR2 is YSLEER.